Below, 15 T cell receptor beta chains from the same sample are listed, as sequenced in a study of T cell repertoires in cytomegalovirus infection. In TCRdb, the reads were re-called with MiXCR into one record per CDR3 protein. The table includes 100,000 to 150,000 distinct CDR3 sequences, almost 9% detected once. The sequencing input was PBMCs. These receptors were obtained from a human donor in good health (CMV status not recorded). Some clones in this sample may be carry-over from other donors' samples.

The chain has TRBV19 and TRBJ2-1, with D tentatively TRBD1 or TRBD2 (6 bases each). This CDR3 comprises 15 residues. V lost 6 bases and J lost 8, with 20 bases in between. Germline loops: CDR1 LNHDA, CDR2 SQIVND (reference sequence). DNA for the CDR3: TGTGCCAGTAGACGGGGGCCCCCGGTCCACGATGAGCAGTTCTTC. Translated: CASRRGPPVHDEQFF. Using reference TRBV19 and TRBJ2-1 for the parts outside the CDR3, the full variable domain is DGGITQSPKYLFRKEGQNVTLSCEQNLNHDAMYWYRQDPGQGLRLIYYSQIVNDFQKGDIAEGYSVSREKKESFPLTVTSAQKNPTAFYLCASRRGPPVHDEQFFGPGTRLTVL.

Ten or more counts support this clonotype. The CDR3 nucleotides are TGTGCCAGCAGTTTCGGGGGCTTGGGTCAGCCCCAGCATTTT. This encodes CASSFGGLGQPQHF. This sequence joins TRBV12-3 or TRBV12-4 and TRBJ1-5, with D tentatively TRBD1 (6 bases). CDR3 length: 14 amino acids. V lost 3 bases, J lost 6 bases, and 12 bases lay in between.

This clonotype was detected a few times. CDR3 protein: CASSLESGITEAFF. DNA for the CDR3: TGCGCCAGCAGCTTGGAGTCAGGGATCACTGAAGCTTTCTTT. The rearrangement joins TRBV5-1 to TRBJ1-1; possible D gene TRBD1, 5 bases. V was shortened by 0 bases and J by 4 bases, with 10 bases between the two germline ends. Germline CDR1 is SGHRS and CDR2 is YFSETQ. This CDR3 has 14 residues.

The sample holds a few counts of this clonotype. Germline and junction disagree at one end, which may indicate a read error. The chain recombines TRBV20-1 with TRBJ2-3; 7 bases map to TRBD2. Germline lookup yields CDR1 DFQATT and CDR2 SNEGSKA (reference sequence). CDR3 length equals 15 residues. The CDR3 spells CSARGPAGSTDTQYF. The CDR3 region has the DNA TGCAGTGCGAGAGGCCCAGCGGGGAGCACAGATACGCAGTATTTT.

This clonotype was recorded only once. The chain uses TRBV6-2 or TRBV6-3 and TRBJ2-4, with D maybe TRBD2 (6 bases). Trimming took 7 bases from V and 8 from J, leaving 21 bases between them. The germline CDR1 and CDR2 sequences are MNHEY and SVGEGT. The CDR3 runs to 15 residues. CDR3 residues: CASNGGSGNRDIQYF. The CDR3, as DNA: TGTGCCAGCAACGGAGGGTCGGGTAACCGAGACATTCAGTACTTC.

This clonotype was recorded a few times. This chain's CDR3 is CASSPIDTQYF. CDR3 nucleotide sequence: TGTGCCAGCAGCCCGATAGATACGCAGTATTTT. This chain connects TRBV6-6 to TRBJ2-3, with D unresolved. The V gene's germline CDR1 is MNHNY and CDR2 SVGAGI (reference sequence). The V gene lost 6 bases and the J gene lost 5 bases, with 6 bases spanning the gap. This CDR3 is built from 11 residues.

The table lists this clonotype with many counts. The chain employs TRBV7-3 and TRBJ1-1, with 7 bases lining up with TRBD1. CDR1 and CDR2 from the germline V gene are SGHTA and FQGTGA. V lost 1 base, J lost 5 bases, and 7 bases stayed unmatched. This CDR3 region has 15 residues. Here the CDR3 reads CASSLKAGGGTEAFF. The CDR3 coding sequence is TGTGCCAGCAGCTTAAAGGCAGGGGGAGGAACTGAAGCTTTCTTT.

This clonotype has a count of ten or more. This rearrangement joins TRBV4-2 to TRBJ2-1; D possibly corresponds to TRBD1 (7 bases). V shed 1 base and J shed 0 bases, with 10 bases lying between them. The CDR3 is made up of 16 amino acids. Germline V CDR1 and CDR2: LGHNA, YNFKEQ. CDR3 bases: TGTGCCAGCAGCCAAGCCCAGGGGGGCTCCTACAATGAGCAGTTCTTC. This encodes CASSQAQGGSYNEQFF.

On this clonotype itself: The junction departs from the called germline gene at one end, perhaps through a read error. The V call is TRBV2, the J call TRBJ2-7; D is undetermined. The CDR3 extends over 13 amino acids. Germline CDR1 SNHLY, CDR2 FYNNEI. The CDR3 reads CAGSDGVSYEQYF. The CDR3, as DNA: TGTGCCGGCAGTGATGGCGTCTCCTACGAGCAGTACTTC.

CDR3 DNA: TGTGCCAGCAGCTTCCGGACGGACTCTGAAGCTTTCTTT. Amino acid sequence: CASSFRTDSEAFF. The chain employs TRBV5-6 and TRBJ1-1, with no clear D. Germline CDR1 SGHDT, CDR2 YYEEEE. Deletions cut 2 bases from V and 6 bases from J, with 11 bases between. This CDR3 is 13 amino acids long.

This clonotype was seen ten or more times. The V and J genes are TRBV7-9 and TRBJ2-7, with D possibly TRBD1 on 5 matching bases. The germline V gene encodes CDR1 SEHNR and CDR2 FQNEAQ (reference sequence). V was cut by 5 bases and J by 3 bases, with 14 bases left in between. There are 14 residues in the CDR3. CDR3 sequence (DNA): TGTGCCAGCAGCCAAGAAGGGGATGTCTACGAGCAGTACTTC. Its translation: CASSQEGDVYEQYF. Full variable domain (rest looked up from reference TRBV7-9 and TRBJ2-7): DTGVSQNPRHKITKRGQNVTFRCDPISEHNRLYWYRQTLGQGPEFLTYFQNEAQLEKSRLLSDRFSAERPKGSFSTLEIQRTEQGDSAMYLCASSQEGDVYEQYFGPGTRLTVT.

This clonotype appeared a single time. A much larger clone lies one base from this, so it may be a read error. The V gene is TRBV15, the J gene TRBJ1-5; D possibly corresponds to TRBD1 (6 bases). V lost 2 bases, J lost 1 base, and 15 bases lay in between. CDR3 length: 17 amino acids. CDR1 is LNHNV and CDR2 is YYDKDF in the germline V gene (reference sequence). The CDR3 DNA reads TGTGCCACCAGCAGAACCCGGGGGGGGCCGAGCAATCAGCCCCAGCATTTT. It is translated as CATSRTRGGPSNQPQHF.

This clonotype appeared many times. The chain links TRBV20-1 to TRBJ2-7; D is unresolved. There are 11 residues in the CDR3. V was pared by 3 bases and J by 6 bases, with 9 bases between. Germline CDR1 reads DFQATT; CDR2 reads SNEGSKA (reference sequence). CDR3 sequence: CSASGVSEQYF. The CDR3 region has the DNA TGCAGTGCTAGTGGGGTTTCCGAGCAGTACTTC.

This clonotype was observed at least ten times. This chain connects TRBV20-1 to TRBJ2-5; D assignment may be TRBD1 or TRBD2 (5 bases each). There are 13 residues in the CDR3. Germline CDR1 DFQATT, CDR2 SNEGSKA (reference sequence). Trimming left V 5 bases short and J 5 bases short, with 15 bases between. The CDR3, as DNA: TGCAGTGCTGGTTCAGGGAGCTGGGAGACCCAGTACTTC. Its translation is CSAGSGSWETQYF.

The chain couples TRBV20-1 to TRBJ2-7; D is perhaps TRBD1 or TRBD2 (5 bases each). The germline gives CDR1 DFQATT, CDR2 SNEGSKA (reference sequence). This CDR3 spans 13 amino acids. Trimming took 1 base from V and 2 from J, leaving 9 bases between them. The CDR3 spells CSARAGHTYEQYF. The CDR3 nucleotides are TGCAGTGCTAGAGCGGGGCATACCTACGAGCAGTACTTC.